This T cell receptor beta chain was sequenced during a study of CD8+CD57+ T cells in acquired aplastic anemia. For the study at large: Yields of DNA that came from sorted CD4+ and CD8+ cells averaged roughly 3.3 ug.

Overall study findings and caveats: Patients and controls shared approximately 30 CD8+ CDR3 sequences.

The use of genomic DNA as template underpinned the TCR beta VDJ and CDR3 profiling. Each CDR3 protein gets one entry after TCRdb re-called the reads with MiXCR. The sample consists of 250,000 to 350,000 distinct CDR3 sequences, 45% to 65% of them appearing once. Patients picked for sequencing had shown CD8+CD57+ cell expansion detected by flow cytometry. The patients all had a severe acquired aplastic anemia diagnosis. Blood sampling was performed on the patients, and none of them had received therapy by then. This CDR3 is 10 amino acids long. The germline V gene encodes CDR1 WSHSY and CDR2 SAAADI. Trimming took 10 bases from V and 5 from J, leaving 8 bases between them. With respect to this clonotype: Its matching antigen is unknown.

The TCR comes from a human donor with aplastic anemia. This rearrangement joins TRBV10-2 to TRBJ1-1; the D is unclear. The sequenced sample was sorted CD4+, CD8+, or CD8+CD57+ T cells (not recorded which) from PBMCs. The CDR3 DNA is TGCGCCACCCTGGGGACTGAAGCTTTCTTT. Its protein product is CATLGTEAFF.